Following are 19 T cell receptor beta chains from one sample sequenced in a study of molecular identifiers for immune sequencing clone quantification. Each CDR3 protein gets one entry after TCRdb re-called the PCR reads with MiXCR. The sample contains around 320,000 distinct CDR3 sequences, roughly 24% of which appear only once. Input material: naive CD8+ T cells from blood, with Jurkat cell RNA spiked in. Stated subset: FACS-sorted CD8+CD4-CCR7+CD45RA+ naive T cells. These receptor sequences come from a human donor in good health. Some libraries in this study had Jurkat cell RNA spiked in.

About this clonotype itself: Lacking the conserved final phenylalanine or tryptophan, this CDR3 likely reflects a read error. The J gene is TRBJ2-3, the V gene TRBV9; the match to TRBD2 covers 10 bases. Germline CDR1 is SGDLS and CDR2 is YYNGEE. The CDR3 runs to 18 residues. CDR3 protein: CASSGHPGLASSTETQYL. CDR3 DNA sequence: TGTGCCAGCAGCGGCCATCCGGGACTAGCGAGTAGCACAGAAACGCAGTATCTT.

This clonotype has just a few counts. The CDR3 DNA reads as TGTGCCAGCAGGCAGGGAGTAGGTTGGTCCTACGAGCAGTACTTC. Translated: CASRQGVGWSYEQYF. The chain recombines TRBV6-5 with TRBJ2-7; the D gene could be TRBD1 or TRBD2 (5 bases each). Trimming pared 6 bases from V and 1 base from J, leaving 16 bases between. This CDR3 has 15 residues. Germline-derived CDR1 and CDR2 are MNHEY and SVGAGI.

This clonotype was seen ten or more times. The chain employs TRBV6-5 and TRBJ2-7; unclear D gene. Germline-derived CDR1 and CDR2 are MNHEY and SVGAGI. The CDR3 sequence is 14 residues long. V dropped 7 bases and J dropped 2 bases, with 15 bases sitting between them. DNA for the CDR3: TGTGCCAGCAAACCCTCGTCGGGTCCCTACGAGCAGTACTTC. This translates into CASKPSSGPYEQYF.

There are many counts of this clonotype. The chain recombines TRBV5-1 with TRBJ2-3; D is unclear. The CDR3 has 14 residues. The germline V gene encodes CDR1 SGHRS and CDR2 YFSETQ. The V end lost 2 bases, the J end lost 2 bases, and 9 bases lay between the germline ends. The CDR3 is CASSFLFDTDTQYF. Here the CDR3 DNA reads TGCGCCAGCAGCTTCTTATTTGACACAGATACGCAGTATTTT.

The chain uses TRBV7-6 and TRBJ1-1, with TRBD1 matching 9 bases. This CDR3 is built from 15 residues. Looked up from germline, CDR1 is SGHVS and CDR2 is FNYEAQ. Trimming at V came to 5 bases and at J to 3 bases, leaving 7 bases not matched to a gene. CDR3 bases: TGTGCCAGCAGCCTAACAGGGGGCGCGGACACTGAAGCTTTCTTT. It codes for CASSLTGGADTEAFF.

The sample holds a few counts of this clonotype. This chain's CDR3 is CASTVGSRSSGELFF. The CDR3 bases are TGTGCCAGTACGGTTGGCAGTAGAAGCTCCGGGGAGCTGTTTTTT. The V and J genes are TRBV19 and TRBJ2-2, with D uncertain. CDR3 length equals 15 residues. The V end was cut by 7 bases, the J end by 6 bases, with 18 bases between. The germline V gene has CDR1 LNHDA and CDR2 SQIVND (reference sequence).

In this sample, this clonotype turned up many times. V and J are TRBV7-8 and TRBJ2-3, with D possibly TRBD2 on 6 matching bases. Per the germline V gene, CDR1 is SGHVS and CDR2 is FQNEAQ. Trimming shortened V by 1 base and J by 4 bases, and 9 bases separated the two germline ends. The CDR3 contains 14 residues. CDR3 in amino acids: CASSLGTGADTQYF. DNA of the CDR3: TGTGCCAGCAGCTTAGGGACGGGGGCAGATACGCAGTATTTT.

As concerns this clonotype: A clone one base away is much larger, so this may be a read error. The V and J genes are TRBV7-6 and TRBJ1-1; D is perhaps TRBD1 (5 bases). Germline-derived CDR1 and CDR2 are SGHVS and FNYEAQ. The CDR3 covers 16 residues. The CDR3: CGSSLVARAGDTEAFF. The CDR3 DNA is TGTGGCAGCAGCTTAGTGGCCAGGGCCGGGGACACTGAAGCTTTCTTT. The full variable domain, completed using reference TRBV7-6 and TRBJ1-1, is GAGVSQSPRYKVTKRGQDVALRCDPISGHVSLYWYRQALGQGPEFLTYFNYEAQQDKSGLPNDRFSAERPEGSISTLTIQRTEQRDSAMYRCGSSLVARAGDTEAFFGQGTRLTVV.

The J gene is TRBJ1-4, the V gene TRBV7-9; perhaps TRBD1 as D (6 bases). Germline values: CDR1 SEHNR, CDR2 FQNEAQ (reference sequence). The V end lost 2 bases, the J end lost 5 bases, and 15 bases lay between the germline ends. This CDR3 spans 16 amino acids. CDR3 amino acids: CASSLFIRGGNEKLFF. CDR3 bases: TGTGCCAGCAGCTTATTCATCAGGGGTGGGAATGAAAAACTGTTTTTT.

The chain joins TRBV4-3 to TRBJ2-3, with 7 bases lining up with TRBD1. The CDR3 is made up of 16 amino acids. Germline assignment: CDR1 LGHNA and CDR2 YSLEER. Unmatched junction bases numbered 12, after V lost 5 bases and J lost 4 bases. The CDR3 reads CASSKNRGIQSDTQYF. In DNA form, the CDR3 reads TGCGCCAGCAGCAAAAACAGGGGTATACAGTCAGATACGCAGTATTTT.

As for this clonotype: A much larger clonotype is one base distant, so this may be a read error. This chain links TRBV10-3 with TRBJ2-2, with D unclear. Germline V lookup: CDR1 ENHRY, CDR2 SYGVKD. The CDR3 spans 12 residues. V lost 4 bases, J lost 5 bases, and 5 bases lay in between. Here the CDR3 reads CAISGPTGELFF. CDR3 nucleotides: TGTGCCATCAGTGGGCCTACCGGGGAGCTGTTTTTT.

A word on this clonotype: Germline and junction disagree at one end, which may indicate a read error. The chain carries TRBV5-4 and TRBJ2-1; no definite D call. Germline assignment: CDR1 SGHNT and CDR2 YYREEE (reference sequence). CDR3 length: 13 amino acids. The CDR3 is CATETNSYNERFF. CDR3 DNA: TGTGCCACCGAGACCAATTCCTACAATGAGCGGTTCTTC.

The chain recombines TRBV7-6 with TRBJ2-1; 13 bases are a match to TRBD2. This CDR3 spans 20 amino acids. Germline CDR1 is SGHVS and CDR2 is FNYEAQ. V lost 4 bases and J lost 6; bases outside the gene matches: 18. The CDR3 sequence: CASSSGLAGEGILRGNEQFF. CDR3 DNA: TGTGCCAGCAGCTCAGGACTAGCGGGGGAAGGAATTCTCAGGGGCAATGAGCAGTTCTTC.

As to this clonotype: Given a much more abundant clone one base away, this may be a read error. This likely comes from a read error, as the CDR3 has no conserved phenylalanine or tryptophan at its end. This chain links TRBV29-1 with TRBJ2-7; tentative D call: TRBD1 (5 bases). Germline V gene data show CDR1 as SQVTM and CDR2 as ANQGSEA. CDR3 length: 12 residues. V was clipped by 1 base and J by 3 bases, with 7 bases between them. CDR3 bases: TGCAGCGTTGAAGCTGACAGCTACGAGCAGTACTCC. Encoded protein: CSVEADSYEQYS.

This clonotype appeared a few times. This sequence joins TRBV11-2 and TRBJ2-3; 13 positions agree with TRBD2. V gave up 5 bases and J gave up 5 bases; unmatched junction bases: 7. CDR3 length: 16 residues. Per the germline V gene, CDR1 is SGHAT and CDR2 is FQNNGV. Here the CDR3 DNA reads TGTGCCAGCAGCGAAACTAGCGGGGGGGCTGGAGATACGCAGTATTTT. Translating it yields CASSETSGGAGDTQYF.

For this clonotype: A much bigger clone sits one base away, suggesting this may be a read error. The V gene is TRBV7-6, the J gene TRBJ2-2, with TRBD1 identical over 7 bases. The V gene end was trimmed by 5 bases and the J gene end by 10 bases; junction bases not matched to a gene: 4. The germline V gene has CDR1 SGHVS and CDR2 FNYEAQ. This CDR3 region has 12 residues. The CDR3 region has the DNA TGTGCCAGCAGCGGGACAGCCGAGGAGCTGTTTTTT. Its protein is CASSGTAEELFF.

V and J are TRBV18 and TRBJ1-1; 11 nucleotides align to TRBD1. Germline CDR1 and CDR2: KGHSH and LQKENI. Trimming took 0 bases from V and 1 from J; bases not matched to a gene: 1. The CDR3 extends over 16 amino acids. The CDR3 reads CASSPPDRGPNTEAFF. CDR3 bases: TGTGCCAGCTCACCACCGGACAGGGGGCCGAACACTGAAGCTTTCTTT.

Comment on this clonotype: A single base separates this from a much larger clone, so it may be a read error. The chain carries TRBV28 and TRBJ2-1; a weak D match, TRBD2 (5 bases). The V gene's germline CDR1 is MDHEN and CDR2 SYDVKM. The CDR3 loop spans 14 amino acids. This chain's CDR3 is CASAPWPGVNGQFF. The CDR3 DNA reads as TGTGCCAGCGCACCCTGGCCCGGGGTGAATGGGCAGTTCTTC.

There are a few counts of this clonotype. The rearrangement uses TRBV9 and TRBJ2-3; 12 nucleotides match TRBD2. J gave up 0 bases and V 5 bases, and 4 bases lay outside the gene matches. CDR3 length: 16 residues. Germline CDR1 is SGDLS and CDR2 is YYNGEE. The CDR3 region has the DNA TGTGCCAGCAGGGGCGGGACTAGCGGGAGCACAGATACGCAGTATTTT. Protein: CASRGGTSGSTDTQYF. Looking up the rest from reference TRBV9 and TRBJ2-3 gives the full variable domain: DSGVTQTPKHLITATGQRVTLRCSPRSGDLSVYWYQQSLDQGLQFLIQYYNGEERAKGNILERFSAQQFPDLHSELNLSSLELGDSALYFCASRGGTSGSTDTQYFGPGTRLTVL.